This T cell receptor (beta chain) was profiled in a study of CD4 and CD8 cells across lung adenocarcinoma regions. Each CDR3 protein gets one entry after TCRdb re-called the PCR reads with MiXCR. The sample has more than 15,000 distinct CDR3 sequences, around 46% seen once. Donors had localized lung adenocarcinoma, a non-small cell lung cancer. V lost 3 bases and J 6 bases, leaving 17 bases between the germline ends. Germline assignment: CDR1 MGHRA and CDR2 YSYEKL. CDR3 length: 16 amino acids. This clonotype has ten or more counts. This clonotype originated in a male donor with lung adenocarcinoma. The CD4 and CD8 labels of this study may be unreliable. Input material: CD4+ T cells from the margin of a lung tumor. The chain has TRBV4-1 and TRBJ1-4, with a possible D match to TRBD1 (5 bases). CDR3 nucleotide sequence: TGCGCCAGCAGCCAGGCCAAGGGGATATCTGATGAAAAACTGTTTTTT. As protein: CASSQAKGISDEKLFF.